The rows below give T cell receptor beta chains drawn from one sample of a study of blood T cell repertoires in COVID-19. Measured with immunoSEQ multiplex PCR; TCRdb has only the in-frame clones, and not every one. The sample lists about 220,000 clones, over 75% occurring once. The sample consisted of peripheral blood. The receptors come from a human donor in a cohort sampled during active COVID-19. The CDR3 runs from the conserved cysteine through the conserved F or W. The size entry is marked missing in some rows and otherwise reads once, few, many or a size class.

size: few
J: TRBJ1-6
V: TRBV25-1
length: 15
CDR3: CASSVSRDSNSPLHF

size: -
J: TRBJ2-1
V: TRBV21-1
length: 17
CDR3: CASSKGYRGSRGNEQFF

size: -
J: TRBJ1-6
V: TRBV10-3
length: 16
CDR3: CAISARSSSYNSPLHF

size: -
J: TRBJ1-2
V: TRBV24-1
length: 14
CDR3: CATSDRPGNYGYTF

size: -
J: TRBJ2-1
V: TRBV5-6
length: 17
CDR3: CASSLGLAGGSYNEQFF

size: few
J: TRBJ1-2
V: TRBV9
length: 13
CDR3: CASSVGGNYGYTF

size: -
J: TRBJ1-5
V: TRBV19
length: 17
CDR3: CASSARRDRVLNQPQHF

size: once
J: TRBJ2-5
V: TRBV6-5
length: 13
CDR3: CASSPTGGKTQYF

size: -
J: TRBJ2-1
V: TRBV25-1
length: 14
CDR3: CASSQGGGYNEQFF

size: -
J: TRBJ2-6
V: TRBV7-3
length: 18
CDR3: CASSGLGTGGRGANVLTF

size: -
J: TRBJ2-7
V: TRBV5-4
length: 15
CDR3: CASSKPDRVRSEQYF

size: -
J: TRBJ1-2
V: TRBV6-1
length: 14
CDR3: CASSEGGEYYGYTF

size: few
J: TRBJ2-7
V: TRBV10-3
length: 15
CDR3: CAISGASGISGEQYF

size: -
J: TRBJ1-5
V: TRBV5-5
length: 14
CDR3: CASSLASYGQPQHF

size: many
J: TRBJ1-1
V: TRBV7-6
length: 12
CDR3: CASSLVAGEAFF

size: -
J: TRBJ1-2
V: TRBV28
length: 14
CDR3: CASRKQGASGGYTF

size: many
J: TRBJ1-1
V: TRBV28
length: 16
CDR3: CASSSDRTGWISEAFF

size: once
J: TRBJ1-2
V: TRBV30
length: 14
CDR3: CAWSRRDRVFGYTF

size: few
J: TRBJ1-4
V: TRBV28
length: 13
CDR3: CASKRGGPEKLFF

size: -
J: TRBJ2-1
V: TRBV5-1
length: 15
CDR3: CASSLVLQGENEQFF

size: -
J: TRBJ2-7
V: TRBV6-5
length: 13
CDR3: CASSYTSSYEQYF

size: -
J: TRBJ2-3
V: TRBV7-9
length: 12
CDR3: CASSSGGLTQYF

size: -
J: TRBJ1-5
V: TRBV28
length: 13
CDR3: CASRGQPMEPQHF

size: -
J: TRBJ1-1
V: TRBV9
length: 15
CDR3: CASSVEGDGNTEAFF

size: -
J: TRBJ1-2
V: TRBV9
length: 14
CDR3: CASSPAGQGYGYTF

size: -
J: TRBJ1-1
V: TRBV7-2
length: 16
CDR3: CASRGGAKGANTEAFF

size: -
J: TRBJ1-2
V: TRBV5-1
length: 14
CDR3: CASSLGDTNYGYTF

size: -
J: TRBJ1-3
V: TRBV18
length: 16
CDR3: CASSLETAGSGNTIYF

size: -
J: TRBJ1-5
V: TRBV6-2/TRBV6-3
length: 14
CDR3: CASSLQGGNQPQHF

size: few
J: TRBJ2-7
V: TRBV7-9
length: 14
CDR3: CASSLGGQGAQQYF